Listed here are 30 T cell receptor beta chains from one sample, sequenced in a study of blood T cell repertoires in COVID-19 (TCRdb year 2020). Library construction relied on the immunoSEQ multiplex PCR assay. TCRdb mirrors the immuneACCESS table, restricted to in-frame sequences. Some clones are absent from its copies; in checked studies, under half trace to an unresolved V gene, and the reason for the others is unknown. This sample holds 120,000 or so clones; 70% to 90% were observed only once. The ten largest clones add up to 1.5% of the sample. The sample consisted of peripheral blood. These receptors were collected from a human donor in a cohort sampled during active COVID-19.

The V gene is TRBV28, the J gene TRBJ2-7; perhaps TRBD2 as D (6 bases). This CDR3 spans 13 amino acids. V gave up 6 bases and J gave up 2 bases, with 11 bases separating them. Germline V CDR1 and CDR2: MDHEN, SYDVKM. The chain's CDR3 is CASRAGLTYEQYF. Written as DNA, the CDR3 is TGTGCCAGCAGGGCCGGACTAACCTACGAGCAGTACTTC.

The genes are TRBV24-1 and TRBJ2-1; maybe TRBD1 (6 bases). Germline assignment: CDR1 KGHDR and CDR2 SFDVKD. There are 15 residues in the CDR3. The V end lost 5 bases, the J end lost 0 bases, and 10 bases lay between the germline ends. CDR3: CATSGGQSSYNEQFF. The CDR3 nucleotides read TGTGCCACCAGTGGGGGGCAGAGCTCCTACAATGAGCAGTTCTTC.

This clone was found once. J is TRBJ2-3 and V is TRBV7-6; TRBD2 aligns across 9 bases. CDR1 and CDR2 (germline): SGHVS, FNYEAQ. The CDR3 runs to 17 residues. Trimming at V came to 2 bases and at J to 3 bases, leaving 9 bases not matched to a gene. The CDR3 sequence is CASSLTGGRAGTDTQYF. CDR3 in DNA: TGTGCCAGCAGCTTAACCGGCGGGAGGGCCGGGACAGATACGCAGTATTTT.

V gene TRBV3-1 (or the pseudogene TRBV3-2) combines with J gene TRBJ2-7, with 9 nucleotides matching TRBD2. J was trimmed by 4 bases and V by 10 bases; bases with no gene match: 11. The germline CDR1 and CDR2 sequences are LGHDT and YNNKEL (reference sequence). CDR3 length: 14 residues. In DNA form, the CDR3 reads TGTGCCACGACCCCTAGCGGGACCATGTACGAGCAGTACTTC. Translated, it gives CATTPSGTMYEQYF.

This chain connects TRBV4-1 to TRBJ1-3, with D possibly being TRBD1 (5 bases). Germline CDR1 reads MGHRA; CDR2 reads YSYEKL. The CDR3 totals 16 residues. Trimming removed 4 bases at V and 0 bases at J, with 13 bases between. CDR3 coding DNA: TGCGCCAGCAGCCCGATCAGACAGAGCTCTGGAAACACCATATATTTT. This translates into CASSPIRQSSGNTIYF.

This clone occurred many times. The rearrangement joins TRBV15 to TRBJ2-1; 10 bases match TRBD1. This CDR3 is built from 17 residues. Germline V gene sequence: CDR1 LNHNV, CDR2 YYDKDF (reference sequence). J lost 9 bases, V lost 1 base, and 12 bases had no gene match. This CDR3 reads CATSRGVGTGDLGEQFF. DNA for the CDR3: TGTGCCACCAGCAGAGGCGTCGGGACAGGGGATTTGGGTGAGCAGTTCTTC.

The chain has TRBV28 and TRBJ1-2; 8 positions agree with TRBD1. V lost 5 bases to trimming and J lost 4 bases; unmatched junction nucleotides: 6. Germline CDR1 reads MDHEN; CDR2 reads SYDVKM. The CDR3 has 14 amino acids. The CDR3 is CASSRGTGPYGYTF. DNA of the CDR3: TGTGCCAGCAGTCGCGGGACAGGCCCCTATGGCTACACCTTC.

The chain's CDR3 is CASSPSGGSYNEQFF. CDR3 in DNA: TGTGCCAGCAGTCCATCGGGGGGATCCTACAATGAGCAGTTCTTC. The rearrangement uses TRBV2 and TRBJ2-1; 7 bases fit TRBD2. Unmatched junction bases numbered 5, after V lost 5 bases and J lost 1 base. This CDR3 comprises 15 residues. From germline, CDR1 is SNHLY and CDR2 FYNNEI.

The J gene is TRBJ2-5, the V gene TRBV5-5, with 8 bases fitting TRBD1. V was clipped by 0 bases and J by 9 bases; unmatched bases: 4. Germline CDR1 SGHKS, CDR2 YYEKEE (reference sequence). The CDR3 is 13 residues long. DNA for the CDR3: TGTGCCAGCAGCTTGGCAGGGGGCGGGGCCCAGTACTTC. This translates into CASSLAGGGAQYF.

CDR3 sequence (DNA): TGCGCCAGCAGCAAAAGCACAATCTCGACAGGGGATGGGGGAGCTTTCTTT. This translates into CASSKSTISTGDGGAFF. The chain joins TRBV4-1 to TRBJ1-1; TRBD1 aligns across 8 bases. From germline, CDR1 is MGHRA and CDR2 YSYEKL. Germline trimming cut 5 bases from V and 10 bases from J; bases unmatched to any gene: 21. The CDR3 is 17 residues long.

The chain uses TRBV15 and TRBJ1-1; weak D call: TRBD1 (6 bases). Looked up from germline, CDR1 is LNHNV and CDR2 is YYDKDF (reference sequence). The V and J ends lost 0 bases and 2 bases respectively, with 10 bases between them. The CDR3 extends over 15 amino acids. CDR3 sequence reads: CATSRDPGVNTEAFF. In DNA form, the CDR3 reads TGTGCCACCAGCAGAGATCCAGGGGTAAACACTGAAGCTTTCTTT.

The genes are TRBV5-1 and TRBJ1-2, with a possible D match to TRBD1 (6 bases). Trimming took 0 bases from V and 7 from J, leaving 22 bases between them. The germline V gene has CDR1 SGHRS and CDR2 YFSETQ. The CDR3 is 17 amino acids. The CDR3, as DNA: TGCGCCAGCAGCTTGGGCCGTTCACAGGGCAGTCTGGGTGGCTACACCTTC. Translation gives CASSLGRSQGSLGGYTF.

The CDR3 DNA reads as TGCGCCAGCAGCTTGGGGACAGGCGGATCCTCTGGAAACACCATATATTTT. Protein sequence: CASSLGTGGSSGNTIYF. The J gene is TRBJ1-3, the V gene TRBV5-1; 7 bases are a match to TRBD1. V dropped 0 bases and J dropped 0; count of bases not matched to a gene: 6. Germline CDR1 is SGHRS and CDR2 is YFSETQ. The CDR3 consists of 17 residues.

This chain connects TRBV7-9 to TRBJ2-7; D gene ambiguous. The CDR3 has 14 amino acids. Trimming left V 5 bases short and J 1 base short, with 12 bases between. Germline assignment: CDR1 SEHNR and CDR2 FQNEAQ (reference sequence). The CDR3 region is CASSPDTRSYEQYF. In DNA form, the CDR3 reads TGTGCCAGCAGCCCAGACACGCGATCCTACGAGCAGTACTTC.

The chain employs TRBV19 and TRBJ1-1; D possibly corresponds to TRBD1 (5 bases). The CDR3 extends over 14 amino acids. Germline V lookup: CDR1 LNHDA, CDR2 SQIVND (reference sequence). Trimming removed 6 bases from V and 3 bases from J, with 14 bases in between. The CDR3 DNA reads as TGTGCCAGTAGCCCAACCGGGGGGTACACTGAAGCTTTCTTT. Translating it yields CASSPTGGYTEAFF.

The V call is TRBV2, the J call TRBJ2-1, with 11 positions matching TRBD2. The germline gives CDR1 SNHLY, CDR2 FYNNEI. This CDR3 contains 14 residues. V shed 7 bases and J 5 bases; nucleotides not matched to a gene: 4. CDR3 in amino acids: CASIAGGANNEQFF. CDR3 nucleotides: TGTGCCAGCATAGCGGGGGGGGCGAACAATGAGCAGTTCTTC.

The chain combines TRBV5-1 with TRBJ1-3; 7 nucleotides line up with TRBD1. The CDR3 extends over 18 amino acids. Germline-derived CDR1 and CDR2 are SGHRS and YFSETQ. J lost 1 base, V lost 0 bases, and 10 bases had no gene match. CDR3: CASSLDPYTTGSGNTIYF. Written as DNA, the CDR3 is TGCGCCAGCAGCTTGGACCCGTATACGACAGGGTCTGGAAACACCATATATTTT.

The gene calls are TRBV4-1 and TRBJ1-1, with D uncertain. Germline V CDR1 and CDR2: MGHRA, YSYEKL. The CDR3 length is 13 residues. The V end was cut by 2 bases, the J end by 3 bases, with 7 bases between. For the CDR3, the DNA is TGCGCCAGCAGCCAACGAGGGTACACTGAAGCTTTCTTT. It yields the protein CASSQRGYTEAFF.

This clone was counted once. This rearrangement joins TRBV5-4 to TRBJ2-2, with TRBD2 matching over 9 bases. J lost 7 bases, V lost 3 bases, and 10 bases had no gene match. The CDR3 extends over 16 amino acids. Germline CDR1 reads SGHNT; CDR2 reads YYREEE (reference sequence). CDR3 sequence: CASSSRVAGDVGELFF. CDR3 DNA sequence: TGTGCCAGCAGCTCGAGGGTAGCGGGGGATGTCGGGGAGCTGTTTTTT.

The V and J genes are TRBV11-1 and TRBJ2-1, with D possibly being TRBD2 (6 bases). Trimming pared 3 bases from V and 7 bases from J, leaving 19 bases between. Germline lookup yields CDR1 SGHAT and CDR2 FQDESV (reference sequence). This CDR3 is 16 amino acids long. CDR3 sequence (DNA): TGTGCCAGCAGCTTGATAGTGGGACTCCCTCAAAATGAGCAGTTCTTC. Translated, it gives CASSLIVGLPQNEQFF.

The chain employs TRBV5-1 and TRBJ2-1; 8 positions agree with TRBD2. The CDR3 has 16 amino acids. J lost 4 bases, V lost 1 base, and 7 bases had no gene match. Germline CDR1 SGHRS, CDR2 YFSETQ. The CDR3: CASSLYGTSGYNEQFF. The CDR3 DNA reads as TGCGCCAGCAGCTTGTACGGTACTAGCGGATACAATGAGCAGTTCTTC.

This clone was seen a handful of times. CDR3 amino acids: CASSSGNYEQYF. The CDR3 nucleotides are TGCGCCAGCAGCTCGGGGAACTACGAGCAGTACTTC. The rearrangement joins TRBV10-1 to TRBJ2-7, with D possibly being TRBD2 (5 bases). With 6 bases removed from V and 3 bases from J, the gap between germline ends came to 9 bases. This CDR3 has 12 amino acids. Germline-derived CDR1 and CDR2 are WNHNN and SYGVQD (reference sequence).

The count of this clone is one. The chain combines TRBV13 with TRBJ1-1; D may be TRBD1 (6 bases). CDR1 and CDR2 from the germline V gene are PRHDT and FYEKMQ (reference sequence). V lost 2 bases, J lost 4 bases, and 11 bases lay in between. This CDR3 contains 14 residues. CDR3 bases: TGTGCCAGCAGCTTAAGGGGGGGCGGCACTGAAGCTTTCTTT. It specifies CASSLRGGGTEAFF.

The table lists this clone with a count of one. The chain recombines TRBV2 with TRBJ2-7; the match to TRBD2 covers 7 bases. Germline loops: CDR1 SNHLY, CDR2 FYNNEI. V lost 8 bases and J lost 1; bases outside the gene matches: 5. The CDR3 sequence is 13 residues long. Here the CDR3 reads CASSRELSYEQYF. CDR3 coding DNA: TGTGCCAGCTCGCGGGAGCTTTCCTACGAGCAGTACTTC.

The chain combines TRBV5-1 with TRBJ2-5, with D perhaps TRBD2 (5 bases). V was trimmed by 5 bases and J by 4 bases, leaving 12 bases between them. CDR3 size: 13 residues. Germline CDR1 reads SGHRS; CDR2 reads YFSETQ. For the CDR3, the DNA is TGCGCCAGCAGTCGGGGTAGTTCAGAGACCCAGTACTTC. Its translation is CASSRGSSETQYF.

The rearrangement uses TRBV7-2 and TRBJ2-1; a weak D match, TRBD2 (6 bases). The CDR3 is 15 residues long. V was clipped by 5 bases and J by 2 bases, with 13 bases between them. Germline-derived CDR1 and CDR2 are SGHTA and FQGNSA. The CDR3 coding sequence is TGTGCCAGCAGCCGGGGGTGGGGTCCCTACAATGAGCAGTTCTTC. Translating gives CASSRGWGPYNEQFF.

As DNA, the CDR3 is TGTGCCAGCAGCTTGGCAGGGAACGGGGAGCTGTTTTTT. This gives the protein CASSLAGNGELFF. The chain couples TRBV5-4 to TRBJ2-2; a possible D gene is TRBD1 (5 bases). CDR1 SGHNT and CDR2 YYREEE come from the germline V gene (reference sequence). This CDR3 is built from 13 residues. V shed 0 bases and J shed 7 bases, with 7 bases lying between them.

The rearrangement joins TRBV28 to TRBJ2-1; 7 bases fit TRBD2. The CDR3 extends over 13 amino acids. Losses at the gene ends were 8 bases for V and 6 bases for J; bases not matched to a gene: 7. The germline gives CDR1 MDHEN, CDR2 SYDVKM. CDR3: CASGGGGINEQFF. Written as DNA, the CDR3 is TGTGCCAGCGGGGGGGGAGGAATCAATGAGCAGTTCTTC.

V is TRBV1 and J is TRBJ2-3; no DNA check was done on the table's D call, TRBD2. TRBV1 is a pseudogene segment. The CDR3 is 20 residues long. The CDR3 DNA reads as TGCACCAGCAGCCAAGAAGGGACTAGCGGGGGGGATATACGACAAGATACGCAGTATTTT. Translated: CTSSQEGTSGGDIRQDTQYF.

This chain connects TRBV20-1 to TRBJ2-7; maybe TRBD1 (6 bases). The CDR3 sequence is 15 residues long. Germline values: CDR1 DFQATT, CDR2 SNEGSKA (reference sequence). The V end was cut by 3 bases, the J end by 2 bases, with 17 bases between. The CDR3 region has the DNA TGCAGTGCTAGTCGGGGCTTTCAGGGGCCCTACGAGCAGTACTTC. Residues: CSASRGFQGPYEQYF.